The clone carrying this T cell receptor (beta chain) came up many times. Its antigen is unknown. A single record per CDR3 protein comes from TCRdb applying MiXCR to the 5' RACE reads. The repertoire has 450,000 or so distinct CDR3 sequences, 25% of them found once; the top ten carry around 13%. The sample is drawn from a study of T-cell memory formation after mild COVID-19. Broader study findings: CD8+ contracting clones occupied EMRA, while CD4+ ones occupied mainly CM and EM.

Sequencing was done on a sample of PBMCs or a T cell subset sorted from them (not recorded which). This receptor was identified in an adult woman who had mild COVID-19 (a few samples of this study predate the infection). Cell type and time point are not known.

In DNA form, the CDR3 reads TGCGCCAGCAGCTTGGGGCTAGCGGGAGCCCGACGGGGGACCCAGTACTTC. Amino acid sequence: CASSLGLAGARRGTQYF. V and J are TRBV5-1 and TRBJ2-5, with 10 bases fitting TRBD2. Losses at the gene ends were 0 bases for V and 7 bases for J; bases not matched to a gene: 12. There are 17 residues in the CDR3. Germline values: CDR1 SGHRS, CDR2 YFSETQ.